This TCR beta chain was captured in a study of cytomegalovirus exposure and HLA in healthy donors (dated by TCRdb to between 2016 and 2019). For the study in its entirety: According to an earlier analysis of 550 to 700 of the donors, 150 million to 200 million T cells yielded 90 million to 140 million unique TCR beta sequences and about 280 Gb of sequence data. Roughly 300 gigabases of sequencing data and tens of millions of unique TCR sequences were included in an early release covering roughly 700 HLA-typed donors. Of the 398 genotyped donors, more than 75% were placed in the genetic ancestry cluster associated with self-reported Caucasian donors. The aim of the study was to test whether cataloging public T cell receptors could identify signatures of past pathogen exposure. The study profiled the T cell repertoires of hundreds of subjects by immunosequencing and related them to cytomegalovirus serostatus. In addition to the first cohort of 666 subjects, a separate validation cohort of around 110 different subjects was used. To predict cytomegalovirus infection status, the study combined high-throughput TCR immunosequencing, statistical association of individual TCRs with disease status, and machine learning. To study patterns of TCR occurrence, a later analysis re-analyzed previously published TCR beta repertoires from 666 donors and added high-resolution HLA genotyping. Rather than using new phenotypic data, the later analysis identified candidate immune exposures from TCR beta sequences and from how often those sequences occurred across donors. An earlier analysis of some 500 of the donors applied high-throughput TCR beta sequencing to assess whether each TCR beta V gene segment acted as functional or pseudogenic. Alongside the repertoire data, information on donor age, sex, ethnicity and CMV serostatus was compiled. A later genetic analysis took genome-wide SNP genotypes for about 60% of the roughly 670 donors and used that subset as a discovery cohort. All discovery cohort repertoires had been generated on a single sequencing platform. HLA typing covered class I and class II loci at four-digit resolution. Typing coverage varied by locus: roughly 620-640 donors for A, B, C, DRB1 and DQB1; more than 500 for DQA1; approximately 570 for DPA1; 400 to 480 for DPB1. Roughly five DR-DQ haplotypes were handled as single units for association and clustering, since linkage in the cohort was strong. Among around 400 genotyped donors of the cohort, an average of around 250,000 unique TCR beta nucleotide sequences was sequenced per donor, of which about 19% were non-productive.

As concerns this clone: There is no known antigen for this receptor. Per-base quality was not reported, and no clone a single base away is much larger than it.

The library was built by means of the immunoSEQ multiplex PCR assay. For the multiplex PCR, a mixture combining 60 forward primers for TCR Vbeta segments and 13 reverse primers for TCR Jbeta segments was used. Amplification of the CDR3 region of rearranged TCR beta genes was performed with a multiplex PCR assay on genomic DNA. The amplified TCR beta libraries were sequenced on the Illumina HiSeq System as 87-base-pair reads. The original methods were these. In a later analysis, approximately 74 million unique TCR beta chains were counted across the roughly 610 repertoires, and roughly 9.9 million of these chains were shared by at least two donors. To remove PCR and sequencing errors, raw reads were error-corrected and collapsed into unique sequences using a nearest-neighbor algorithm that merged closely related sequences. CDR3 sequences were aligned to IMGT reference sequences to assign V, D and J gene segments. Each retained sequence needed at least a six-nucleotide match to both a V gene segment and a J gene segment. Rearrangements were classified as productive when the CDR3 lacked stop codons and remained in frame with V and J, and all other rearrangements were classified as non-productive. CDR3 was defined by IMGT convention, running from the second conserved V-encoded cysteine to the conserved J-encoded phenylalanine. The earlier analysis of about 620 of the donors excluded sequences that lacked an unambiguous match to a single V gene segment. In an earlier analysis of about 590 of the donors, a V segment was called functional when productive rearrangements were above 56.7%, and segregating when the standard deviation between donors exceeded 5%. A statistical classification framework was built to diagnose cytomegalovirus status from the catalog of TCR beta chain sequences. V and J gene assignment, in a later analysis, came from comparing TCR nucleotide sequences with IMGT/GENE-DB human TR gene sequences. Using the TCRdist pipeline, a later analysis assigned CDR3 sequences along with most-parsimonious VDJ recombination scenarios. A later analysis defined each TCR beta chain by its CDR3 amino acid sequence plus V-gene family, and excluded reads lacking a unique V-gene family. To address suspected cross-contamination and a sequencing artifact, a later analysis removed around 590 highly shared, low-generation-probability nucleotide sequences. For each public chain, a later analysis derived a clonal expansion index from normalized ranks of inferred template counts within each repertoire. In a later analysis, generation probabilities were computed with a VDJ recombination model fitted to out-of-frame rearrangements, and the resulting probabilities were checked against IGoR. Hypergeometric tests were used in a later analysis to score TCR-TCR, TCR-HLA and TCR-CMV co-occurrence, with a repertoire-size bias correction applied to the TCR pairs. False discovery rates were estimated in a later analysis by permuting HLA or CMV assignments 20 times. A later analysis grouped co-occurring TCRs with DBSCAN, adding TCRdist sequence similarity when clustering within HLA-allele-positive subsets. Co-occurrence clustering excluded repertoires with fewer than 30,000 or more than 120,000 public chains, plus five with anomalous nucleotide sharing. TCRdb mirrors the immuneACCESS table, restricted to in-frame sequences. Some clones are absent from its copies; in checked studies, under half trace to an unresolved V gene, and the reason for the others is unknown. Clone size and V and J calls were adopted from that table, with D and trimming inferred from the DNA. A total of under 250,000 clones appear in this sample, about 78% of them only once. The top ten clones comprise 2.9% of the sample.

What the work shows at the level of the full study, not this receptor alone: A cluster of highly shared sequence variants was judged likely to be a technical artifact of the sequencing pipeline. Roughly uniform sequencing depth across donors was assumed in presence/absence analyses, although this assumption may not hold. The earlier analysis of some 560 of the donors excluded approximately 17 rarely observed V segments, including chromosome 9 orphons, because counts were too low. A later analysis associated 16,951 TCR beta sequences with specific HLA alleles at a false discovery rate of 0.05. A total of 150 or so TCR beta chains were listed by the study as associated with cytomegalovirus. A further reported finding was that TCR beta sequences accurately predicted the HLA-A and HLA-B alleles for most subjects in the first cohort. Immune exposure information for the cohort was limited to CMV serostatus. A later analysis found that TCR association rates varied across HLA loci, with DRB1 alleles showing the most associated TCRs and HLA-C alleles the fewest. In a later analysis, HLA-associated TCR beta chains showed more clonal expansion and lower generation probabilities than non-associated chains that were equally common. Most TCR sequences were observed very rarely across donors, whereas some public TCRs were present in many individuals. In this cohort, only TCR beta chains were sequenced, and detectable features were limited by the absence of alpha or paired-chain data. Correlated functional status among segregating V segments might be attributable to linkage disequilibrium, but an unknown experimental factor could not be ruled out. V-gene and J-gene trimming of TCR beta chains was associated with a missense DCLRE1C variant in a later genetic analysis, and the association was replicated in an independent cohort. The 87-base-pair reads could not distinguish some IMGT-functional V segments, including TRBV6-2 and TRBV6-3, so those segments were excluded. According to the authors, the approach could potentially be generalized to other disease states and immunological phenotypes. The classifier was reported to diagnose cytomegalovirus status with high specificity and sensitivity in both the original and validation cohorts. Broadly in line with IMGT annotations, most TCR beta V segments showed up in productive rearrangements about 87% or about 30% of the time in an earlier analysis of roughly 590 of the donors. In a later analysis, most CMV-associated TCR beta chains were found to appear HLA-restricted, with HLA associations seemingly driven largely by CMV exposure. Compared with the approximately 710-donor mean, donors in an Asian-associated ancestry cluster had fewer N-insertions in productive TCRs, according to a later genetic analysis. Strong co-occurrence of HLA alleles, especially DR and DQ, made assigning TCR associations to individual alleles difficult. Several of the top co-occurrence clusters appeared to be linked to parvovirus B19, influenza, CMV and Epstein-Barr virus, according to a later analysis. A few of the identified cytomegalovirus-associated TCR beta chains were confirmed in vitro to be specific for cytomegalovirus antigens. Because some donors lacked HLA typing at each locus, the association tests relied only on the typed subset.

The cohort was made up of under 800 healthy bone marrow donors. At the time of sampling, every cohort member was nominally healthy, though immune exposures that went unrecorded were likely present. The donor tested CMV seronegative and was one of the 352 seronegative cohort members. A peripheral blood sample was collected from each donor, and TCR beta sequencing was performed on peripheral blood mononuclear cells. The Qiagen DNeasy Blood Extraction Kit was used to extract genomic DNA from the blood cell samples. Including cysteine and phenylalanine, the CDR3 has 14 amino acids. CDR3 DNA is the only sequence kept; it has 42 bases, read in frame from the first base.

This TCR came from a woman aged 25 to 39 in good health and CMV-seronegative. The receptor chain draws on TRBV21-1 and TRBJ2-2; the table names TRBD1, a call not compared with the DNA. TRBV21-1 is a recognized pseudogene. What was sequenced was PBMCs. The sequenced DNA is TGTGCCAGCAGCATAACAGATAACACCGGGGAGCTGTTTTTT. The resulting protein is CASSITDNTGELFF.